This TCR beta chain was recovered during a study of persistence of HIV-infected CD4 T cells. About the research overall: A median of approximately eight years of suppressive ART preceded sampling. Up to about 200 mL blood was drawn at multiple time points; a couple of donors had single-time leukapheresis. Whole-study findings and limits: Degenerate expanded CDR3beta sequences were enriched among CMV- and Gag-responding cells.

On this clone: Antigen: not known.

Cells were stimulated nonspecifically with anti-CD3/anti-CD28 magnetic beads. CD4+ T cells upregulating both CD40 ligand and CD69 were sorted as responding cells. Donors had CD4+ T cell counts above 400 cells/uL and were CMV-seropositive. The immunoSEQ assay was version 4, run in survey mode. Sequencing used immunoSEQ multiplex PCR; TCRdb keeps in-frame clones, though not all of them. The table includes fewer than 45,000 clones, about 87% detected once. The CDR3 runs to 16 residues. The chain recombines TRBV21-1 with TRBJ2-5. TRBV21-1 is a documented pseudogene. This sequence was found in an adult woman with HIV who was CMV-seropositive. The sequencing used CD4+ T cells sorted from PBMCs after roughly 18-hour stimulation, collected from a patient who received antiretroviral therapy. The CDR3 bases are TGTGCCAGCAGCAAAGATGATGTGGGGGGCCAGGAGACCCAGTACTTC. As protein: CASSKDDVGGQETQYF.